This TCR beta chain derives from a study of identical twins. Healthy Caucasians were all of the donors. V lost 3 bases to trimming and J lost 2 bases, with 12 bases between them. Germline CDR1 is KGHSH and CDR2 is LQKENI. The CDR3 is made up of 15 amino acids. Via MiXCR, TCRdb re-called the 5' RACE reads, giving one row per CDR3 protein. The table has 500,000 to 600,000 distinct CDR3 sequences, under 25% seen once. Findings of the study overall: Models came in too low on out-of-frame TCR alpha sharing in monozygotic twins.

On this clonotype itself: What it recognizes is unknown.

The same sample was also studied in work on T cells expressing NK-cell markers.

Source material: CD4+ T cells sorted from blood. The rearrangement links TRBV18 to TRBJ2-3; no definite D call. This TCR came from a woman under 30 in good health. This CDR3 reads CASSPLGGFTDTQYF. CDR3 nucleotide sequence: TGTGCCAGCTCACCGTTGGGTGGATTCACAGATACGCAGTATTTT.